This entry is about one T cell receptor (beta chain). The antigen it binds to is not known. No base quality values were provided; no much bigger clone lies one nucleotide off. TCRbeta CDR3 regions were amplified from genomic DNA by means of the immunoSEQ Assay, a bias-controlled multiplex PCR. In the original analysis: The number of nucleated cells in each sample was estimated by amplification of reference gene primers within the assay. Sequence reads were collapsed and filtered to measure the absolute abundance of every unique TCRbeta CDR3 rearrangement. For each sample, productive Simpson clonality was calculated by taking the square root of Simpson's diversity index across productive rearrangements. Sourced from immuneACCESS, this table was stored by TCRdb with only in-frame sequences that have V and J called. A share of the clones is absent; for the studies checked, an unresolved V gene accounts for under half, and the remainder has no known explanation. D and trimming come from the DNA, and the V and J calls and clone size come from that table. The sample table lists roughly 240,000 clones, roughly 85% of them with a count of one. The leading ten clones occupy approximately 9.6% of the sample.

The CDR3 runs 14 residues from the cysteine to the phenylalanine. Only the CDR3 region is kept as DNA, spanning 42 bases read in frame from base 1. V is cut by 0 bases and J by 4 bases, and the space between the germline ends is 7 bases. From the germline V gene (reference sequence), CDR1 is WNHNN and CDR2 is SYGVQD. The sample originates from a study of blood T cell repertoires in COVID-19 (dated by TCRdb to 2020 to 2022). Broadly, across the study: The collaborator samples originated in the United States, Italy and Spain and spanned the acute and convalescent phases of COVID-19. The prospective study material was composed of cDNA or gDNA derived from T cells, B-cell-depleted T cells, or PBMCs. Deeply sampled blood TCRbeta repertoires from subjects exposed to, actively infected with, or recovered from COVID-19 were included in the dataset. A freely available public database, intended as a resource for researchers studying the immune response to SARS-CoV-2, is where the repertoires were released. The samples were drawn from two sources: the first 160 participants of the ongoing ImmuneRACE study, and 1,000 to 1,500 subjects contributed by 6 global collaborators. Nearly every sample came with metadata listing a de-identified subject ID, COVID-19 status, age in years and sex. HLA class I and class II types, where available, came from metadata supplied by the sample provider rather than from assay-based typing.

Enrolling through a virtual design, the prospective study's participants ranged in age from roughly 18 to 90 years and lived across about two dozen United States geographic areas. In the prospective study, participants were assigned to cohorts based on the clinical history participants reported in a screening survey and a study questionnaire. Each participant in the prospective study had whole blood, serum and a nasopharyngeal or oropharyngeal swab collected by mobile phlebotomists. Additional blood draws and questionnaires over an approximately two-month period could optionally be provided by prospective study participants. Before DNA extraction, prospective study blood samples were shipped either frozen or at room temperature. Results the study describes overall, beyond this receptor: The amount of clinical and demographic metadata varied by source and participant and was provided uncurated.

This chain joins TRBV10-1 to TRBJ1-3; no D gene can be assigned with confidence. The clonotype was recovered from a woman between 45 and 65 years old with acute COVID-19. The sequencing input was PBMCs or T cells enriched from blood (not recorded which). CDR3 protein: CASSESFGGNTIYF. The sequenced DNA is TGCGCCAGCAGTGAGTCGTTCGGGGGAAACACCATATATTTT.